This T cell receptor (beta chain) was recovered during a study of spatial heterogeneity in lung cancer. The study, taken as a whole, reports: Tumors with more nonsynonymous mutations had more expanded intratumoral alpha and beta TCRs.

Time point meaning: sample taken at primary tumor resection. Unsorted whole RNA samples from tumor, nontumor lung or frozen PBMC were sequenced. The CDR3 spans 17 residues. The V and J ends lost 5 bases and 4 bases, in that order; junction bases with no gene match: 12. CDR1 SGHAT and CDR2 FQNNGV come from the germline V gene. The sample holds many counts of this clonotype. Its antigen is not known. With the library built for alpha chains, this beta chain is off target and its frequency is not meaningful. A unique molecular identifier was carried by every single TCR cDNA molecule. Using its own MiXCR run on the 5' RACE reads, TCRdb lists one record per CDR3 protein. The sample lists fewer than 20,000 distinct CDR3 sequences, around 5.5% occurring once.

The genes are TRBV11-2 and TRBJ2-5, with 11 bases fitting TRBD2. The TCR comes from a female donor with early-stage non-small cell lung cancer. The material was lung tumor tissue, obtained at surgery. In DNA form, the CDR3 reads TGTGCCAGCAGCAGAGCTAGCGGGAGGTTTACGGCAGAGACCCAGTACTTC. This gives the protein CASSRASGRFTAETQYF. Variable domain in full (rest from reference TRBV11-2 and TRBJ2-5): EAGVAQSPRYKIIEKRQSVAFWCNPISGHATLYWYQQILGQGPKLLIQFQNNGVVDDSQLPKDRFSAERLKGVDSTLKIQPAKLEDSAVYLCASSRASGRFTAETQYFGPGTRLLVL.